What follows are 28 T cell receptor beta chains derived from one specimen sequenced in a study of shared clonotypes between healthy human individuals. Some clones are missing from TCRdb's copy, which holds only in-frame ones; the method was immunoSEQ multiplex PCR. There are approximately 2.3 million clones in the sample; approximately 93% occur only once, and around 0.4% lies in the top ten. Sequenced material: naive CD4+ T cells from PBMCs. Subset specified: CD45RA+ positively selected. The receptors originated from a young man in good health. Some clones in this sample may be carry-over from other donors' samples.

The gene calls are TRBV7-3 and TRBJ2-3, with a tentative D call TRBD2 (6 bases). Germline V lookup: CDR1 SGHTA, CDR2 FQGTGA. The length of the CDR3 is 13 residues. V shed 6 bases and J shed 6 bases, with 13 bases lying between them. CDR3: CASRGDFGDTQYF. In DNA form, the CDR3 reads TGTGCCAGCAGGGGGGACTTTGGGGATACGCAGTATTTT.

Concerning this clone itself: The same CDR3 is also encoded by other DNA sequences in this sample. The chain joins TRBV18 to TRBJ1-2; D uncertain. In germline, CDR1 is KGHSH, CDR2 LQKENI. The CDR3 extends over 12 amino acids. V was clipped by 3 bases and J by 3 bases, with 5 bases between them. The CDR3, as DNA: TGTGCCAGCTCACCCTCGGACTATGGCTACACCTTC. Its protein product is CASSPSDYGYTF.

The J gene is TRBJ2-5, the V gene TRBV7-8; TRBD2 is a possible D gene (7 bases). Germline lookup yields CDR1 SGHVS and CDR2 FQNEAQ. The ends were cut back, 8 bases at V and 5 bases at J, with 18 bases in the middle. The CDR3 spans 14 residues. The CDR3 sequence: CASQPGGRGETQYF. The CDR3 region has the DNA TGTGCCAGCCAGCCCGGGGGGCGAGGTGAGACCCAGTACTTC.

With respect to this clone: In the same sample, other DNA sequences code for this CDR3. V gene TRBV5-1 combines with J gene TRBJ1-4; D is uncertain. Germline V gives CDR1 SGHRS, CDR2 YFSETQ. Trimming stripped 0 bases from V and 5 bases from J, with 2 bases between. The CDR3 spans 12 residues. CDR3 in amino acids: CASSLDNEKLFF. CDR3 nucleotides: TGCGCCAGCAGCTTGGACAATGAAAAACTGTTTTTT.

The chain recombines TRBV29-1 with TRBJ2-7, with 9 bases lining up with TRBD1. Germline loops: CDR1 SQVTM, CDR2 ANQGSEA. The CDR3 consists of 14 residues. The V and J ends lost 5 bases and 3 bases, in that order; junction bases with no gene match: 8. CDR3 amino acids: CSVQRRQGVYEQYF. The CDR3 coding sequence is TGCAGCGTTCAGCGGCGACAGGGGGTCTACGAGCAGTACTTC.

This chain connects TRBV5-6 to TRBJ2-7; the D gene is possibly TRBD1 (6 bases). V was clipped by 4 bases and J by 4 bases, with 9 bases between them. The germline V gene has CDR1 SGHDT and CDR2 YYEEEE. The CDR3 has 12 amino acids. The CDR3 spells CASSGDTYEQYF. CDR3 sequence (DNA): TGTGCCAGCAGCGGGGACACGTACGAGCAGTACTTC.

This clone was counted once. In DNA, the CDR3 is TGTGCCCTTCTGGCAGCCCCAAATGATGGCTACACCTTC. Protein: CALLAAPNDGYTF. The chain is built from TRBV28 and TRBJ1-2; no definite D call. The CDR3 spans 13 residues. Germline CDR1 MDHEN, CDR2 SYDVKM. The V gene lost 11 bases and the J gene lost 6 bases, with 19 bases spanning the gap.

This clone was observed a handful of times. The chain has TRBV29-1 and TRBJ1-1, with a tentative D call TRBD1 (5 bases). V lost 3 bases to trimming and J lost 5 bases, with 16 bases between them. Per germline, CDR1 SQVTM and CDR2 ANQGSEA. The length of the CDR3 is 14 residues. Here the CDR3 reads CSVDGRVGETEAFF. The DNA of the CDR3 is TGCAGCGTTGATGGCAGGGTGGGGGAAACTGAAGCTTTCTTT.

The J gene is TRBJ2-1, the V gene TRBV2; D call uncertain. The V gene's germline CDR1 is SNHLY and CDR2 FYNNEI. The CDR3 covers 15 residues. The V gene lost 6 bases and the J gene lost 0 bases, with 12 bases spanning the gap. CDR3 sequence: CASSARPSSYNEQFF. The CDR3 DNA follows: TGTGCCAGCAGCGCCCGCCCGAGCTCCTACAATGAGCAGTTCTTC.

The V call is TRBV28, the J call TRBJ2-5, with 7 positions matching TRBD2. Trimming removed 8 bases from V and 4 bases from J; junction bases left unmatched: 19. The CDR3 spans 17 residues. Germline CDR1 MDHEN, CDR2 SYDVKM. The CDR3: CASRSGSVRGVVETQYF. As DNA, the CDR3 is TGTGCCAGCCGGAGTGGGTCGGTCCGGGGGGTCGTAGAGACCCAGTACTTC.

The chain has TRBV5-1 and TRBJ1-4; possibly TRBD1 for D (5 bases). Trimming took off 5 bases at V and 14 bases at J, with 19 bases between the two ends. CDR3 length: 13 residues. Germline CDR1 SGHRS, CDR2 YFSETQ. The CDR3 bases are TGCGCCAGCAGGCAGGACACCACCGAGGGGCTGTTTTTT. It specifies CASRQDTTEGLFF.

For the CDR3, the DNA is TGTGCCAGCAGATTAAACCGGGACAGGGCGGCAGAGCAGTACTTC. Its translation is CASRLNRDRAAEQYF. V and J are TRBV6-5 and TRBJ2-7; 9 positions agree with TRBD1. Per germline, CDR1 MNHEY and CDR2 SVGAGI. The V gene end was trimmed by 6 bases and the J gene end by 7 bases; junction bases not matched to a gene: 13. This CDR3 contains 15 residues.

The CDR3 loop reads CATRRREDYEQYF. DNA of the CDR3: TGTGCCACCCGTCGGCGGGAGGACTACGAGCAGTACTTC. The rearrangement uses TRBV6-5 and TRBJ2-7; 8 bases line up with TRBD2. The CDR3 contains 13 residues. The V and J ends lost 10 bases and 3 bases, in that order; junction bases with no gene match: 8. CDR1 and CDR2 from the germline V gene are MNHEY and SVGAGI.

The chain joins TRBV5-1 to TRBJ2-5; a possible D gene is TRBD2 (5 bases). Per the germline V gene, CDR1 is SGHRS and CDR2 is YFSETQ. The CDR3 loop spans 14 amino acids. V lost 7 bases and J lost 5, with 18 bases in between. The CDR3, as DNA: TGCGCCAGCCGGCTCGTCGCGGGTACGGAGACCCAGTACTTC. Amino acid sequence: CASRLVAGTETQYF.

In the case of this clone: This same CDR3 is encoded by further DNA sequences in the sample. The CDR3 region is CASSVNTGNTIYF. In DNA, the CDR3 is TGTGCCAGCAGCGTAAACACTGGAAACACCATATATTTT. The chain is built from TRBV9 and TRBJ1-3; D call uncertain. Deletions cut 1 base from V and 2 bases from J, with 4 bases between. CDR1 is SGDLS, CDR2 YYNGEE, per germline. The CDR3 runs to 13 residues.

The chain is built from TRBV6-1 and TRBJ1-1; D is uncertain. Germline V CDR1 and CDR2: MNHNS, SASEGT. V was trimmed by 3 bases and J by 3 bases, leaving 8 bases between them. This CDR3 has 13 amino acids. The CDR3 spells CASSDQQDTEAFF. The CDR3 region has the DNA TGTGCCAGCAGTGATCAGCAGGACACTGAAGCTTTCTTT.

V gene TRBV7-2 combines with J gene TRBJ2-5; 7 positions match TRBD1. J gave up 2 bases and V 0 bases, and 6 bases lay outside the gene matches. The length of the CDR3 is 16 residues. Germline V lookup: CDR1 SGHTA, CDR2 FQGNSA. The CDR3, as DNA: TGTGCCAGCAGCTTAGCGACAGGGCACTCGCAAGAGACCCAGTACTTC. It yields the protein CASSLATGHSQETQYF.

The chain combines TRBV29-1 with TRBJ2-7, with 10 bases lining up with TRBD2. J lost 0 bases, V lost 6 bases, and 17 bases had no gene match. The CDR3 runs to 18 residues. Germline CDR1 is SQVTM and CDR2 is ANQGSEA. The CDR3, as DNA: TGCAGCGTGGGGTCGGTACCGAGCGGGAGGGAGGCCTCCTACGAGCAGTACTTC. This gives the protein CSVGSVPSGREASYEQYF.

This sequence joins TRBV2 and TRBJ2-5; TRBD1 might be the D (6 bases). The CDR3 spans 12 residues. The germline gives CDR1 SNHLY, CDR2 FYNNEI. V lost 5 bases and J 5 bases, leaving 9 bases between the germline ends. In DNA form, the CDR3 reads TGTGCCAGCAGTCTCCAGGGGGAGACCCAGTACTTC. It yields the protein CASSLQGETQYF. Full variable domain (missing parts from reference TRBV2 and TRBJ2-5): EPEVTQTPSHQVTQMGQEVILRCVPISNHLYFYWYRQILGQKVEFLVSFYNNEISEKSEIFDDQFSVERPDGSNFTLKIRSTKLEDSAMYFCASSLQGETQYFGPGTRLLVL.

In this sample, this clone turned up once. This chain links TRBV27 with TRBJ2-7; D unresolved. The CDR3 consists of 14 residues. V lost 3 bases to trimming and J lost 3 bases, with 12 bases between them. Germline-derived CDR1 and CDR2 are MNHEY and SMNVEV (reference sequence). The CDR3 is CASSFSKDHYEQYF. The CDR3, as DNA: TGTGCCAGCAGTTTTTCTAAGGACCACTACGAGCAGTACTTC.

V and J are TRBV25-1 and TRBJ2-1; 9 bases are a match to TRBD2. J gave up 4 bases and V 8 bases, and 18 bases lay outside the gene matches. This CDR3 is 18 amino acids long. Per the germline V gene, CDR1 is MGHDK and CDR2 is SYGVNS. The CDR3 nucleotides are TGTGCCAGCTCCCGTGTGCCGGTCGGTACTAGCGGGTACAATGAGCAGTTCTTC. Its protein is CASSRVPVGTSGYNEQFF.

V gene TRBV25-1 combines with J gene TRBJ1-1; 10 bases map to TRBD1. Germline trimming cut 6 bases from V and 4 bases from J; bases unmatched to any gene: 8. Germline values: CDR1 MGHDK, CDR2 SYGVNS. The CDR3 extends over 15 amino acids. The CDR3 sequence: CASSRDRGRGTEAFF. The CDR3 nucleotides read TGTGCCAGCAGCCGGGACAGGGGACGCGGCACTGAAGCTTTCTTT.

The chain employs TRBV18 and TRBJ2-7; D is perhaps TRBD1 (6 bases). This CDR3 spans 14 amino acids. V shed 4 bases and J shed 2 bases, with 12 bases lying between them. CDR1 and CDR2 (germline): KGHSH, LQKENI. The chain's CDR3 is CASSLEQGPYEQYF. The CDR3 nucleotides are TGTGCCAGCTCACTAGAACAGGGTCCCTACGAGCAGTACTTC.

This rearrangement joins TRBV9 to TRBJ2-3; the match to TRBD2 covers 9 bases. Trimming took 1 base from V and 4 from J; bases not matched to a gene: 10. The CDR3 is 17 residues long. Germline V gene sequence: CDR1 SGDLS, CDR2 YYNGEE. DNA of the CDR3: TGTGCCAGCAGCGTATTGCCACTAGCGGGCGGGGCAGATACGCAGTATTTT. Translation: CASSVLPLAGGADTQYF.

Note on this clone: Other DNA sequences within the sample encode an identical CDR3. The CDR3: CASSEVTGRQPQHF. The CDR3 coding sequence is TGTGCCAGCAGTGAGGTGACAGGGCGCCAGCCCCAGCATTTT. V gene TRBV2 combines with J gene TRBJ1-5, with 7 bases matching TRBD1. Trimming cost V 3 bases and J 7 bases; bases outside gene matches: 6. The CDR3 sequence is 14 residues long. Germline assignment: CDR1 SNHLY and CDR2 FYNNEI.

The CDR3 DNA follows: TGTGCCAGCAGCCCCGGACAGGGCATCCATGAGCAGTTCTTC. This gives the protein CASSPGQGIHEQFF. The chain recombines TRBV7-7 with TRBJ2-1; TRBD1 matches at 8 bases. V lost 5 bases and J lost 8; bases outside the gene matches: 8. Germline CDR1 SSHAT, CDR2 FNYEAQ (reference sequence). This CDR3 contains 14 residues.

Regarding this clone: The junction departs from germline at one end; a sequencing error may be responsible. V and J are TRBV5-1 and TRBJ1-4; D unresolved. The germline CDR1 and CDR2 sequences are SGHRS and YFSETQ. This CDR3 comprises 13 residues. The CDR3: CASRLATNEKLFF. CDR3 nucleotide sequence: TGCGCCAGCAGATTGGCAACTAATGAAAAACTGTTTTTT.

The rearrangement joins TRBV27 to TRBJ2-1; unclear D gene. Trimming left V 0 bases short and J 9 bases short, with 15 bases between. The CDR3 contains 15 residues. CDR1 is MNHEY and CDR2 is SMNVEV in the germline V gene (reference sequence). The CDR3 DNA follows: TGTGCCAGCAGTTTATCAGGGTTCGCGTTGGGTGAGCAGTTCTTC. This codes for CASSLSGFALGEQFF.